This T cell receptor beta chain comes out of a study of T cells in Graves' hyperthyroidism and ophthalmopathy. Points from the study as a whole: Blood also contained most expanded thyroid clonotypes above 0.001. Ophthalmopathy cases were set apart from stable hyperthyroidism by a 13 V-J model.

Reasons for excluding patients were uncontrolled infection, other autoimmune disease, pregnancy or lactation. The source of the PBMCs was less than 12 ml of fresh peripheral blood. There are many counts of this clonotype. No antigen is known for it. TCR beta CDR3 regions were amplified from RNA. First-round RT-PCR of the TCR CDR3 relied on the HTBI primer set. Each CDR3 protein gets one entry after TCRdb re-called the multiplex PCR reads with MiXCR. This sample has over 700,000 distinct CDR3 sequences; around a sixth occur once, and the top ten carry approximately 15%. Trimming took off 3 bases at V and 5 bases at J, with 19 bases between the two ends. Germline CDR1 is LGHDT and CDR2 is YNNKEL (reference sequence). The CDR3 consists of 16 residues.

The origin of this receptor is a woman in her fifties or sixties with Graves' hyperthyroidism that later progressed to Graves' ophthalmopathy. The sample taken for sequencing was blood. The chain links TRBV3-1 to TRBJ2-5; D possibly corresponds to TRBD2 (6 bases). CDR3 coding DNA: TGTGCCAGCAGCCACTCAAGTGGGGGGAGTAGGGAGACCCAGTACTTC. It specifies CASSHSSGGSRETQYF.